The 21 T cell receptor beta chains below were found in one sample sequenced in a study of OX40 agonist ivuxolimab in advanced cancers. Sequencing was performed with immunoSEQ multiplex PCR; in TCRdb, only in-frame clones are kept and a portion is missing. The sample holds 35,000 to 45,000 clones, 80% to 90% seen once. This specimen was CD4+ or CD8+ T cells sorted from blood, taken in a trial of the OX40 agonist ivuxolimab. Every receptor here comes from an adult with an advanced solid tumor such as melanoma, head and neck, liver or kidney cancer.

This clone was seen once. This sequence joins TRBV10-3 and TRBJ2-7; D unresolved. V was cut by 8 bases and J by 4 bases, with 9 bases left in between. The CDR3 runs to 11 residues. Germline V gene data show CDR1 as ENHRY and CDR2 as SYGVKD. The CDR3 loop is CAIAQSYEQYF. The CDR3, as DNA: TGTGCCATCGCCCAAAGTTACGAGCAGTACTTC.

This clone was recorded once. The V gene is TRBV9, the J gene TRBJ2-3; D is uncertain. Germline CDR1 SGDLS, CDR2 YYNGEE. The germline V and J ends were trimmed by 6 bases and 6 bases, with 14 bases remaining between them. CDR3 length equals 13 residues. This CDR3 reads CASNSARQDTQYF. The CDR3 DNA follows: TGTGCCAGCAACTCCGCTCGCCAGGATACGCAGTATTTT.

This clone was counted once. The J gene is TRBJ2-1, the V gene TRBV9; TRBD2 matches at 8 bases. Germline lookup yields CDR1 SGDLS and CDR2 YYNGEE. J lost 1 base, V lost 0 bases, and 3 bases had no gene match. There are 16 residues in the CDR3. CDR3 loop: CASSVVTGGSYNEQFF. The CDR3 nucleotides read TGTGCCAGCAGCGTAGTCACGGGAGGGTCCTACAATGAGCAGTTCTTC. Together with reference TRBV9 and TRBJ2-1, the CDR3 gives the full variable domain: DSGVTQTPKHLITATGQRVTLRCSPRSGDLSVYWYQQSLDQGLQFLIQYYNGEERAKGNILERFSAQQFPDLHSELNLSSLELGDSALYFCASSVVTGGSYNEQFFGPGTRLTVL.

V is TRBV29-1 and J is TRBJ2-5; the match to TRBD2 covers 8 bases. The germline CDR1 and CDR2 sequences are SQVTM and ANQGSEA. The V segment lost 3 bases and the J segment 5 bases; nucleotides outside the gene matches: 14. The length of the CDR3 is 16 residues. CDR3 DNA sequence: TGCAGCGTTGACCGTTGGCGGGGGGCAGGGGAGGAGACCCAGTACTTC. This sequence encodes CSVDRWRGAGEETQYF.

The genes are TRBV4-1 and TRBJ1-1; D not resolved. V was pared by 0 bases and J by 7 bases, with 6 bases between. Germline V lookup: CDR1 MGHRA, CDR2 YSYEKL. This CDR3 region has 12 residues. The CDR3, as DNA: TGCGCCAGCAGCCAAGATCCAGTTGAAGCTTTCTTT. This encodes CASSQDPVEAFF.

The chain joins TRBV10-3 to TRBJ2-1; 13 nucleotides line up with TRBD2. The germline V gene has CDR1 ENHRY and CDR2 SYGVKD. CDR3 size: 16 residues. V lost 0 bases, J lost 6 bases, and 2 bases stayed unmatched. CDR3 nucleotides: TGTGCCATCAGTGAGTCTTGGACTAGCGGGAGCAATGAGCAGTTCTTC. Encoded protein: CAISESWTSGSNEQFF.

The chain employs TRBV28 and TRBJ2-7; D uncertain. Per the germline V gene, CDR1 is MDHEN and CDR2 is SYDVKM. Trimming stripped 6 bases from V and 0 bases from J, with 6 bases between. CDR3 length: 12 residues. The CDR3 sequence: CASSVSSYEQYF. The CDR3 DNA reads as TGTGCCAGCAGCGTTAGCTCCTACGAGCAGTACTTC.

This clone was found a few times. The chain is built from TRBV5-6 and TRBJ2-7; tentative D call: TRBD1 (5 bases). This CDR3 has 13 amino acids. Germline CDR1 SGHDT, CDR2 YYEEEE. V shed 6 bases and J shed 7 bases, with 17 bases lying between them. DNA of the CDR3: TGTGCCAGCACTCCCGAAGGGGCTGAAGAGCAGTACTTC. Protein product: CASTPEGAEEQYF. Supplemented by reference TRBV5-6 and TRBJ2-7, the full variable domain reads DAGVTQSPTHLIKTRGQQVTLRCSPKSGHDTVSWYQQALGQGPQFIFQYYEEEERQRGNFPDRFSGHQFPNYSSELNVNALLLGDSALYLCASTPEGAEEQYFGPGTRLTVT.

The chain joins TRBV19 to TRBJ2-3; D is uncertain. V was trimmed by 5 bases and J by 5 bases, leaving 17 bases between them. The CDR3 sequence is 15 residues long. Germline V gene data show CDR1 as LNHDA and CDR2 as SQIVND (reference sequence). This CDR3 reads CASSPTPPGGDTQYF. CDR3 DNA sequence: TGTGCCAGTAGTCCCACTCCTCCCGGCGGAGATACGCAGTATTTT.

The chain carries TRBV6-6 and TRBJ2-2, with D perhaps matching TRBD2 (5 bases). V lost 3 bases and J 1 base, leaving 6 bases between the germline ends. From germline, CDR1 is MNHNY and CDR2 SVGAGI (reference sequence). The CDR3 totals 14 residues. The CDR3 region is CASSYGLNTGELFF. In DNA form, the CDR3 reads TGTGCCAGCAGTTATGGACTGAACACCGGGGAGCTGTTTTTT.

The chain uses TRBV7-9 and TRBJ2-1; D not certain. CDR3 length: 12 amino acids. V lost 5 bases and J lost 7, with 9 bases in between. Germline-derived CDR1 and CDR2 are SEHNR and FQNEAQ (reference sequence). DNA for the CDR3: TGTGCCAGCAGCCCCTTACGAAATGAGCAGTTCTTC. Its translation is CASSPLRNEQFF.

The chain joins TRBV28 to TRBJ1-2; no firm D call. The CDR3 length is 13 residues. Germline assignment: CDR1 MDHEN and CDR2 SYDVKM. With 6 bases removed from V and 5 bases from J, the gap between germline ends came to 13 bases. CDR3 sequence reads: CASSSPGRYGYTF. CDR3 nucleotides: TGTGCCAGCAGCTCCCCCGGGAGATATGGCTACACCTTC.

This clone was detected once. Other DNA sequences within the sample encode an identical CDR3. The rearrangement uses TRBV9 and TRBJ1-3; D not resolved. The CDR3 loop spans 10 amino acids. The germline V gene encodes CDR1 SGDLS and CDR2 YYNGEE. V was trimmed by 5 bases and J by 3 bases, leaving 0 bases between them. CDR3 in DNA: TGTGCCAGCAGTGGAAACACCATATATTTT. It specifies CASSGNTIYF. The complete variable domain, with remaining parts taken from reference TRBV9 and TRBJ1-3, reads DSGVTQTPKHLITATGQRVTLRCSPRSGDLSVYWYQQSLDQGLQFLIQYYNGEERAKGNILERFSAQQFPDLHSELNLSSLELGDSALYFCASSGNTIYFGEGSWLTVV.

The rearrangement links TRBV5-1 to TRBJ1-1; D may be TRBD1 (5 bases). V lost 3 bases, J lost 0 bases, and 9 bases lay in between. Germline V gene sequence: CDR1 SGHRS, CDR2 YFSETQ. This CDR3 contains 14 residues. The CDR3 reads CASSYGGVNTEAFF. CDR3 in DNA: TGCGCCAGCAGCTATGGGGGAGTGAACACTGAAGCTTTCTTT.

The chain recombines TRBV7-9 with TRBJ2-2; D is unclear. Trimming stripped 1 base from V and 6 bases from J, with 12 bases between. Germline assignment: CDR1 SEHNR and CDR2 FQNEAQ (reference sequence). The CDR3 extends over 15 amino acids. The CDR3: CASSLGVRSPGELFF. The CDR3 region has the DNA TGTGCCAGCAGCTTAGGAGTTCGGAGCCCCGGGGAGCTGTTTTTT.

The V call is TRBV9, the J call TRBJ2-7; D tentatively reads TRBD1 or TRBD2 (5 bases each). CDR1 and CDR2 from the germline V gene are SGDLS and YYNGEE. The CDR3 has 14 residues. Trimming shortened V by 2 bases and J by 2 bases, and 11 bases separated the two germline ends. The CDR3 sequence: CASSVEDTAYEQYF. Written as DNA, the CDR3 is TGTGCCAGCAGCGTGGAGGACACCGCCTACGAGCAGTACTTC.

The CDR3 DNA reads as TGTGCCAGCAGCGTCGGGACGGCCGATCCGGCTGGCTACACCTTC. It is translated as CASSVGTADPAGYTF. The chain is built from TRBV9 and TRBJ1-2, with D possibly matching TRBD1 (5 bases). Germline V lookup: CDR1 SGDLS, CDR2 YYNGEE. V lost 2 bases to trimming and J lost 7 bases, with 18 bases between them. The CDR3 totals 15 residues.

This chain links TRBV5-5 with TRBJ1-1; the match to TRBD1 covers 7 bases. V lost 1 base and J lost 7; bases outside the gene matches: 1. CDR1 and CDR2 from the germline V gene are SGHKS and YYEKEE (reference sequence). This CDR3 is built from 12 residues. The CDR3 here is CASSLQGGEAFF. The CDR3 DNA is TGTGCCAGCAGCTTGCAGGGGGGTGAAGCTTTCTTT.

The chain joins TRBV6-6 to TRBJ2-1, with D tentatively TRBD2 (5 bases). This CDR3 has 13 amino acids. CDR1 MNHNY and CDR2 SVGAGI come from the germline V gene (reference sequence). V lost 7 bases and J 2 bases, leaving 9 bases between the germline ends. The CDR3 sequence is CASTGVPYNEQFF. The CDR3 region has the DNA TGTGCCAGCACCGGGGTACCCTACAATGAGCAGTTCTTC.

The rearrangement uses TRBV19 and TRBJ1-2; no firm D call. Germline CDR1 and CDR2: LNHDA and SQIVND (reference sequence). CDR3 length equals 14 residues. V was clipped by 3 bases and J by 3 bases, with 11 bases between them. The CDR3, as DNA: TGTGCCAGTAGTATTCGACCAGGCCACTATGGCTACACCTTC. Its translation: CASSIRPGHYGYTF. Looking up the rest from reference TRBV19 and TRBJ1-2 gives the full variable domain: DGGITQSPKYLFRKEGQNVTLSCEQNLNHDAMYWYRQDPGQGLRLIYYSQIVNDFQKGDIAEGYSVSREKKESFPLTVTSAQKNPTAFYLCASSIRPGHYGYTFGSGTRLTVV.

This chain links TRBV29-1 with TRBJ2-7; 8 bases agree with TRBD1. With 5 bases clipped from V and 6 bases from J, the junction kept 6 bases outside the gene matches. The CDR3 contains 12 residues. Germline CDR1 SQVTM, CDR2 ANQGSEA. The CDR3 is CSVLGTGSEQYF. The DNA of the CDR3 is TGCAGCGTTTTAGGGACAGGTTCCGAGCAGTACTTC.